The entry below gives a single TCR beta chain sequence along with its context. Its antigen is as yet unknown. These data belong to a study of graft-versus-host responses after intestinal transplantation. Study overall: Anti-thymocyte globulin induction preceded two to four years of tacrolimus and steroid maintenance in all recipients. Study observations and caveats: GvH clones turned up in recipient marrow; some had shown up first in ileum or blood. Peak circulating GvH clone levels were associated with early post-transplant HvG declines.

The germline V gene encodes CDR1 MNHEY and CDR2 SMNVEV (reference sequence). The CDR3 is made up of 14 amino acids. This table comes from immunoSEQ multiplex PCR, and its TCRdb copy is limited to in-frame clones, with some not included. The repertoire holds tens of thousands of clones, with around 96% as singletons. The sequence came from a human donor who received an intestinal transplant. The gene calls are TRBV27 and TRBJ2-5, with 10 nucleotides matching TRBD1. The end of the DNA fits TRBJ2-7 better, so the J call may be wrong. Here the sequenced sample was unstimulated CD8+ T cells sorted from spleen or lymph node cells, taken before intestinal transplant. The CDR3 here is CASSHGQGAYEQYF. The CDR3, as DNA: TGTGCCAGCAGTCACGGACAGGGGGCCTACGAGCAGTACTTC.